This entry lists 9 T cell receptor beta chains sequenced from one sample in a study of blood T cell repertoires in COVID-19. The table came from immunoSEQ multiplex PCR; TCRdb's copy has only in-frame clones and leaves some out. The sample consists of 110,000 or so clones, roughly nine tenths of them appearing once. Sequenced: peripheral blood. The receptors originated from a human donor in a cohort sampled during active COVID-19.

The genes are TRBV19 and TRBJ2-2; D remains ambiguous. The germline gives CDR1 LNHDA, CDR2 SQIVND (reference sequence). This CDR3 is 11 amino acids long. The germline V and J ends were trimmed by 10 bases and 7 bases, with 10 bases remaining between them. DNA of the CDR3: TGTGCCATTTCTACTGGCGGGGAGCTGTTTTTT. Residues: CAISTGGELFF. The full variable domain, its missing parts supplied by reference TRBV19 and TRBJ2-2, is DGGITQSPKYLFRKEGQNVTLSCEQNLNHDAMYWYRQDPGQGLRLIYYSQIVNDFQKGDIAEGYSVSREKKESFPLTVTSAQKNPTAFYLCAISTGGELFFGEGSRLTVL.

The rearrangement joins TRBV6-1 to TRBJ1-5, with D hard to call. Per germline, CDR1 MNHNS and CDR2 SASEGT. CDR3 length: 12 amino acids. V lost 2 bases and J 10 bases, leaving 9 bases between the germline ends. CDR3 in DNA: TGTGCCAGCAGTGAACTGGCTTTACCCCAGCATTTT. Protein product: CASSELALPQHF.

V is TRBV19 and J is TRBJ1-3; no definite D call. CDR1 is LNHDA, CDR2 SQIVND, per germline (reference sequence). Between the trimmed V and J ends, which lost 5 bases and 0 bases, there was a span of 11 bases. CDR3 size: 15 residues. CDR3 amino acids: CASSLVGNSGNTIYF. CDR3 bases: TGTGCCAGTAGTCTCGTGGGCAACTCTGGAAACACCATATATTTT.

The rearrangement joins TRBV6-6 to TRBJ2-3; 7 positions match TRBD2. Germline values: CDR1 MNHNY, CDR2 SVGAGI (reference sequence). J was trimmed by 2 bases and V by 6 bases; bases with no gene match: 5. The CDR3 runs to 14 residues. The CDR3 DNA sequence: TGTGCCAGCAGAGGGGCGGGAGTCACAGATACGCAGTATTTT. The encoded protein is CASRGAGVTDTQYF.

The chain combines TRBV7-3 with TRBJ2-3; D may be TRBD2 (5 bases). Germline V gives CDR1 SGHTA, CDR2 FQGTGA. The CDR3 covers 14 residues. V was pared by 4 bases and J by 4 bases, with 12 bases between. DNA for the CDR3: TGTGCCAGCAGCTCGAGGAGGCTCCCAGATACGCAGTATTTT. It encodes CASSSRRLPDTQYF.

This chain joins TRBV11-2 and TRBJ2-1; perhaps TRBD2 as D (5 bases). The CDR3 has 15 amino acids. Trimming stripped 0 bases from V and 8 bases from J, with 14 bases between. Germline lookup yields CDR1 SGHAT and CDR2 FQNNGV. The CDR3 region has the DNA TGTGCCAGCAGCTTAGAGAATCGAGGGTTGGATGAGCAGTTCTTC. This codes for CASSLENRGLDEQFF.

The chain joins TRBV2 to TRBJ2-5, with 8 nucleotides matching TRBD2. The V gene's germline CDR1 is SNHLY and CDR2 FYNNEI. The CDR3 sequence is 16 residues long. J was trimmed by 5 bases and V by 2 bases; bases with no gene match: 10. The chain's CDR3 is CASSEMGRGGLETQYF. The CDR3 nucleotides read TGTGCCAGCAGTGAAATGGGCCGGGGGGGCCTGGAGACCCAGTACTTC.

The genes are TRBV28 and TRBJ1-2; 8 bases map to TRBD1. The CDR3 is 14 residues long. V lost 10 bases and J lost 7; bases outside the gene matches: 14. The germline CDR1 and CDR2 sequences are MDHEN and SYDVKM. The CDR3 loop reads CATSRGRNAFGYTF. In DNA, the CDR3 is TGTGCCACCTCCAGGGGGCGAAATGCCTTTGGCTACACCTTC.

The V gene is TRBV5-4, the J gene TRBJ2-7; the D gene is possibly TRBD1 (6 bases). V dropped 1 base and J dropped 7 bases, with 15 bases sitting between them. The germline gives CDR1 SGHNT, CDR2 YYREEE (reference sequence). This CDR3 spans 14 amino acids. CDR3 sequence reads: CASSLLQGSGEQYF. Written as DNA, the CDR3 is TGTGCCAGCAGCTTGTTACAGGGTTCGGGTGAGCAGTACTTC.